A selection of T cell receptor beta chains follows, all from one sample in a study of T cell responses to AZD1222 COVID-19 vaccine. Data came from immunoSEQ multiplex PCR; TCRdb stores just in-frame clones and leaves some out. The sample has 45,000 to 55,000 clones, around four fifths seen once. This material consisted of peripheral blood, taken on day 0 of AZD1222 vaccination. These receptors all come from an adult in good health. CDR3s include the opening cysteine and the closing phenylalanine or tryptophan. D genes are given only for firm matches. The size field is filled for only some rows; it gives once, few, many or a size class.

D	size	V	J	DNA	CDR3
-	-	TRBV30	TRBJ1-1	TGTGCCTGGAGTGTACGTTCGGGGGGGAACACTGAAGCTTTCTTT	CAWSVRSGGNTEAFF
TRBD1	-	TRBV12-3/TRBV12-4	TRBJ2-7	TGTGCCAGCAGCGAACAGGGGTTAGAAGAGCAGTACTTC	CASSEQGLEEQYF
-	-	TRBV30	TRBJ1-2	TGTGCCTGGAGCCCCAAAGGAGGGGAACCCCGTAACTATGGCTACACCTTC	CAWSPKGGEPRNYGYTF
-	-	TRBV29-1	TRBJ2-2	TGCAGCGTTGAAGGACACAAGAACACCGGGGAGCTGTTTTTT	CSVEGHKNTGELFF
TRBD1	-	TRBV29-1	TRBJ2-3	TGCAGCGTCCGACAGGGGGCGTCAGATACGCAGTATTTT	CSVRQGASDTQYF
TRBD2	-	TRBV7-2	TRBJ2-1	TGTGCCAGCAGCTTGGCGGGAGTAGGGAATGAGCAGTTCTTC	CASSLAGVGNEQFF
TRBD2	few	TRBV7-2	TRBJ2-7	TGTGCCAGCAGCTCTCGCGGGACTAGCGGGGGGAGCGAGCAGTACTTC	CASSSRGTSGGSEQYF
-	-	TRBV18	TRBJ2-3	TGTGCCAGCTCACGCCTCCGGGAAGATTCGCAGTATTTT	CASSRLREDSQYF
TRBD1	-	TRBV9	TRBJ1-2	TGTGCCAGCAGCGACCCGGGACAGGGGACATATGGCTACACCTTC	CASSDPGQGTYGYTF
TRBD1	-	TRBV7-8	TRBJ1-2	TGTGCCAGCAGCTTAGTTGTACAGGGGACTGGCTACACCTTC	CASSLVVQGTGYTF
TRBD1	few	TRBV25-1	TRBJ1-1	TGTGCCAGCATCCCGGACAGGGGTTTCAACACTGAAGCTTTCTTT	CASIPDRGFNTEAFF
-	-	TRBV12-5	TRBJ2-5	TGTGCTAGTGCCCGATGGGAAGAGACCCAGTACTTC	CASARWEETQYF
TRBD1	-	TRBV6-1	TRBJ1-1	TGTGCCAGCAGTGAACGGCCACAGGGGACTGAAGCTTTCTTT	CASSERPQGTEAFF
-	-	TRBV4-1	TRBJ2-1	TGCGCCAGCAGCCAAGGTCGTGGGAATGAGCAGTTCTTC	CASSQGRGNEQFF
TRBD1	-	TRBV18	TRBJ2-7	TGTGCCAGCTCAGGCGCCGGGACAGGGGGCTACGAGCAGTACTTC	CASSGAGTGGYEQYF
TRBD2	-	TRBV7-9	TRBJ2-2	TGTGCCAGCAGCTCTCGGACTAGCGGGGGCCGGGGCACCGGGGAGCTGTTTTTT	CASSSRTSGGRGTGELFF
TRBD1	-	TRBV20-1	TRBJ1-1	TGCAGTGCGAAGGACAGGCTAGAAGCTTTCTTT	CSAKDRLEAFF
-	-	TRBV28	TRBJ1-1	TGTGCCAGCATCCCTCATGGCGGTGGCACTGAAGCTTTCTTT	CASIPHGGGTEAFF
-	-	TRBV7-2	TRBJ1-6	TGTGCCAGCAGCTTAGTATCAGGGCGCGATTCACCCCTCCACTTT	CASSLVSGRDSPLHF
-	-	TRBV28	TRBJ1-1	TGTGCCAGCAGGGGGAGCGTGTGGACTGAAGCTTTCTTT	CASRGSVWTEAFF
-	once	TRBV7-2	TRBJ1-2	TGTGCCAGCAGCTTAGATGTCGGGAACTATGGCTACACCTTC	CASSLDVGNYGYTF
TRBD1	-	TRBV10-1	TRBJ2-7	TGCGCCAGCAGCGCCGGGACAGGGGGCCTCGAGCAGTACTTC	CASSAGTGGLEQYF
TRBD1	-	TRBV6-6	TRBJ1-2	TGTGCCAGCAGGCCTGGACAGGTTCTTTACTATGGCTACACCTTC	CASRPGQVLYYGYTF
-	-	TRBV2	TRBJ1-3	TGTGCCAGCAGTGAATTGCAGGCTGGGCGAAACACCATATATTTT	CASSELQAGRNTIYF
-	-	TRBV7-9	TRBJ1-1	TGTGCCAGCAGCTCAATTGGCAGGAACACTGAAGCTTTCTTT	CASSSIGRNTEAFF
-	few	TRBV15	TRBJ1-2	TGTGCCACCAGTACCTGGGGGGATCGCGAAGGCTACACCTTC	CATSTWGDREGYTF
-	once	TRBV29-1	TRBJ1-1	TGCATCGTCGGGATGGCCCTGAACACTGAAGCTTTCTTT	CIVGMALNTEAFF
TRBD1	once	TRBV6-5	TRBJ1-2	TGTGCCAGCAGTTGGGGACAGGGGGATGCCTATGGCTACACCTTC	CASSWGQGDAYGYTF
TRBD1	-	TRBV29-1	TRBJ1-4	TGCAGCGTCGCAGGACAGGGTGGCGCAACTAATGAAAAACTGTTTTTT	CSVAGQGGATNEKLFF
-	-	TRBV3-1/TRBV3-2	TRBJ1-1	TGTGCCAGCAGCAGAAGACAGCCAAGGACGGAAGCTTTCTTT	CASSRRQPRTEAFF
-	-	TRBV28	TRBJ2-2	TGTGCCAGTTCTCAAGGCGGAGTAGACACCGGGGAGCTGTTTTTT	CASSQGGVDTGELFF
-	-	TRBV7-3	TRBJ1-1	TGTGCCAGCAGCGAGGGGGGGACCACTGAAGCTTTCTTT	CASSEGGTTEAFF
-	-	TRBV5-1	TRBJ1-6	TGCGCCAGCAGCCCCTTAGCCGACGGAAATTCACCCCTCCACTTT	CASSPLADGNSPLHF
-	-	TRBV19	TRBJ2-5	TGTGCCTGGGAGACCCAGTACTTC	CAWETQYF
-	-	TRBV15	TRBJ2-7	TGTGCCACCAGCAGAGATCTCGGGGAGCAGTACTTC	CATSRDLGEQYF
TRBD1	-	TRBV10-3	TRBJ2-1	TGTGCCATCAGTGCCGGGACAGGTGGGACCAATGAGCAGTTCTTC	CAISAGTGGTNEQFF
-	-	TRBV21-1	TRBJ1-1	TGTGCCAGCAGCTCAATTCGCACTGAAGCTTTCTTT	CASSSIRTEAFF
-	-	TRBV5-1	TRBJ2-7	TGCGCCAGCAGTGATCTAGGCGAGCAGTACTTC	CASSDLGEQYF
-	-	TRBV19	TRBJ1-3	TGTGCCACCCAGGACCGCCACTCTGGAAACACCATATATTTT	CATQDRHSGNTIYF
TRBD1	-	TRBV27	TRBJ1-5	TGTGCCAGCAGTCCCCGAGGGGACAGGGGGCGGCAGCCCCAGCATTTT	CASSPRGDRGRQPQHF
-	-	TRBV19	TRBJ1-4	TGTGCCAGTAGTATGGGTCGTCGACAGGAAGATGAAAAACTGTTTTTT	CASSMGRRQEDEKLFF
-	-	TRBV30	TRBJ1-2	TGTGCCTGGAGTGGAGGGCAGGGACTCCTCTACACCTTC	CAWSGGQGLLYTF
TRBD2	-	TRBV4-3	TRBJ2-3	TGCGCCAGCAGCCAAGCGGGACTAGCGGGGGGTGATACGCAGTATTTT	CASSQAGLAGGDTQYF
-	-	TRBV15	TRBJ1-3	TGTGCCACCAGCAGAGGGCAACTCTCTGGAAACACCATATATTTT	CATSRGQLSGNTIYF
-	-	TRBV12-3/TRBV12-4	TRBJ2-1	TGTGCCAGCAGTATTAAACGGACGGATGAGCAGTTCTTC	CASSIKRTDEQFF
-	few	TRBV3-1/TRBV3-2	TRBJ2-2	TGTGCCAGCAGCCAAGATTCGATGGCGGGAACCGGGGAGCTGTTTTTT	CASSQDSMAGTGELFF
-	-	TRBV4-3	TRBJ2-7	TGCGCCAGCAGCCTGACAGTTGCGAGTTACGAGCAGTACTTC	CASSLTVASYEQYF
-	-	TRBV5-8	TRBJ2-1	TGTGCCAGCAGCTTGACGGACACAAGCTCCTACAATGAGCAGTTCTTC	CASSLTDTSSYNEQFF
TRBD2	-	TRBV29-1	TRBJ2-3	TGCAGCGTTAGGCGGGAGGGGGATACGCAGTATTTT	CSVRREGDTQYF
TRBD1	-	TRBV6-5	TRBJ1-2	TGTGCCAGCAGTTACCAGGGGGGTCCATATGGCTACACCTTC	CASSYQGGPYGYTF